This passage covers 2 T cell receptor beta chains from one sample sequenced in a study of blood T cell repertoires in COVID-19. Clones were sequenced by immunoSEQ multiplex PCR, and TCRdb holds only the in-frame ones, with some missing. This sample has 250,000 to 300,000 clones, with just over 90% found just once. The specimen was PBMCs or T cells enriched from blood (not recorded which). The receptor set was obtained from a woman between 40 and 50 years old with acute COVID-19.

The J gene is TRBJ2-2, the V gene TRBV7-3, with TRBD2 identical over 8 bases. CDR3 length: 17 amino acids. The trim removed 9 bases at V and 0 bases at J, leaving 12 bases unmatched. Germline CDR1 is SGHTA and CDR2 is FQGTGA. The CDR3 is CASGGSAGATNTGELFF. CDR3 nucleotides: TGTGCCAGTGGCGGATCAGCGGGGGCCACGAACACCGGGGAGCTGTTTTTT.

The V call is TRBV2, the J call TRBJ1-1; TRBD1 aligns across 10 bases. V gave up 6 bases and J gave up 4 bases; unmatched junction bases: 2. The germline gives CDR1 SNHLY, CDR2 FYNNEI. CDR3 length: 13 residues. CDR3 sequence (DNA): TGTGCCAGCAGAGGACAGGGGGTCACTGAAGCTTTCTTT. It translates to CASRGQGVTEAFF.